A single sample gave rise to the 4 T cell receptor beta chains below, sequenced in a study of T cells in Graves' hyperthyroidism and ophthalmopathy. RNA transcripts provided the source from which TCR beta CDR3 regions were amplified. A set of HTBI primers served as the primers for a first-round RT-PCR of the TCR CDR3. TCRdb processed the multiplex PCR reads anew with MiXCR; each CDR3 protein has one entry. The profile shows more than 300,000 distinct CDR3 sequences, about 14% of them singletons. The sequenced sample was blood. These receptors were obtained from a woman aged 55-70 years with Graves' hyperthyroidism.

The chain links TRBV15 to TRBJ2-6, with D possibly matching TRBD1 (5 bases). CDR3 length: 15 amino acids. Germline CDR1 reads LNHNV; CDR2 reads YYDKDF (reference sequence). Trimming took 5 bases from V and 1 from J, leaving 9 bases between them. As DNA, the CDR3 is TGTGCCACCAGCCGTTCAGGGTCTGGGGCCAACGTCCTGACTTTC. Its protein is CATSRSGSGANVLTF. Supplemented by reference TRBV15 and TRBJ2-6, the full variable domain reads DAMVIQNPRYQVTQFGKPVTLSCSQTLNHNVMYWYQQKSSQAPKLLFHYYDKDFNNEADTPDNFQSRRPNTSFCFLDIRSPGLGDTAMYLCATSRSGSGANVLTFGAGSRLTVL.

V usage is TRBV28 and J usage is TRBJ1-1; 8 nucleotides line up with TRBD1. There are 14 residues in the CDR3. V was clipped by 3 bases and J by 7 bases; unmatched bases: 7. Germline lookup yields CDR1 MDHEN and CDR2 SYDVKM. CDR3 DNA: TGTGCCAGCAGTTTTACAGCGGGACAGGATGAAGCTTTCTTT. The encoded protein is CASSFTAGQDEAFF. The variable domain in full, completed from reference TRBV28 and TRBJ1-1, reads DVKVTQSSRYLVKRTGEKVFLECVQDMDHENMFWYRQDPGLGLRLIYFSYDVKMKEKGDIPEGYSVSREKKERFSLILESASTNQTSMYLCASSFTAGQDEAFFGQGTRLTVV.

This clonotype came up many times. V is TRBV2 and J is TRBJ2-1, with 9 bases lining up with TRBD1. The junction had 7 bases not matched to a gene; V was cut back by 9 bases and J by 7 bases. In germline, CDR1 is SNHLY, CDR2 FYNNEI. The CDR3 sequence is 13 residues long. The CDR3 DNA sequence: TGTGCCAGTTCCGGGACAGGGAGGAATGAGCAGTTCTTC. It encodes CASSGTGRNEQFF.

V usage is TRBV5-1 and J usage is TRBJ2-2, with 10 bases that match TRBD2. CDR3 length: 16 residues. V shed 4 bases and J 1 base; nucleotides not matched to a gene: 4. Germline CDR1 and CDR2: SGHRS and YFSETQ. CDR3 in amino acids: CASSRTSGMNTGELFF. CDR3 in DNA: TGCGCCAGCAGCAGAACTAGCGGGATGAACACCGGGGAGCTGTTTTTT.